These 27 T cell receptor beta chains were sequenced from one sample in a study of cytomegalovirus exposure and HLA in healthy donors (dated 2017 in TCRdb). The library was built by means of the immunoSEQ multiplex PCR assay. For the multiplex PCR, a mixture combining 60 forward primers for TCR Vbeta segments and 13 reverse primers for TCR Jbeta segments was used. TCRdb mirrors the immuneACCESS table, restricted to in-frame sequences. Some clones are absent from its copies; in checked studies, under half trace to an unresolved V gene, and the reason for the others is unknown. This sample's table has entries for roughly 120,000 clones. The ten largest clones add up to approximately 6.2% of the sample. Sequenced: PBMCs. The origin of the receptors is a man in his forties or fifties in good health and CMV-seropositive.

The chain couples TRBV6-5 to TRBJ2-1; TRBD2 aligns across 12 bases. This CDR3 is built from 15 residues. Germline values: CDR1 MNHEY, CDR2 SVGAGI. With 6 bases clipped from V and 5 bases from J, the junction kept 5 bases outside the gene matches. The CDR3 here is CASRTLAGGNNEQFF. The CDR3 region has the DNA TGTGCCAGCAGAACACTAGCGGGAGGAAACAATGAGCAGTTCTTC.

The chain recombines TRBV29-1 with TRBJ2-5; TRBD1 is a possible D gene (5 bases). V gave up 8 bases and J gave up 4 bases, with 14 bases separating them. From germline, CDR1 is SQVTM and CDR2 ANQGSEA. The CDR3 covers 12 residues. CDR3 sequence reads: CSSGQQGETQYF. The CDR3 DNA sequence: TGCAGCTCCGGCCAGCAGGGAGAGACCCAGTACTTC.

The gene calls are TRBV9 and TRBJ2-3; TRBD2 aligns across 9 bases. Germline V CDR1 and CDR2: SGDLS, YYNGEE. With V trimmed by 0 bases and J by 0 bases, 2 bases remained unmatched. The CDR3 has 16 amino acids. The chain's CDR3 is CASSVDGLASTDTQYF. The CDR3 coding sequence is TGTGCCAGCAGCGTAGATGGACTAGCGAGCACAGATACGCAGTATTTT.

The rearrangement uses TRBV27 and TRBJ2-5; 9 bases are a match to TRBD1. The J call is uncertain, as TRBJ2-7 better fits the DNA end. CDR3 length: 14 residues. Germline CDR1 is MNHEY and CDR2 is SMNVEV (reference sequence). The CDR3 spells CASSFRTGAYEQYF. The CDR3 DNA follows: TGTGCCAGCAGTTTTAGGACAGGGGCCTACGAGCAGTACTTC.

The chain employs TRBV18 and TRBJ2-7; 7 positions agree with TRBD1. J gave up 4 bases and V 5 bases, and 14 bases lay outside the gene matches. Germline V gene lookup returns CDR1 KGHSH and CDR2 LQKENI. This CDR3 comprises 16 residues. The CDR3 region has the DNA TGTGCCAGCTCATCGTTGGTTTCGACAGGGATATACGAGCAGTACTTC. The encoded protein is CASSSLVSTGIYEQYF.

The chain recombines TRBV7-9 with TRBJ2-5; tentatively, D is TRBD1 (6 bases). The J call may be incorrect, as the DNA end agrees better with TRBJ2-7. Germline-derived CDR1 and CDR2 are SEHNR and FQNEAQ (reference sequence). This CDR3 comprises 12 residues. CDR3 DNA sequence: TGTGCCAGCAGCTTAGAACAGGGCGAGCAGTACTTC. Encoded protein: CASSLEQGEQYF.

The CDR3 loop reads CASSLDDGSVPYEQYF. CDR3 in DNA: TGTGCCAGCAGCTTAGATGACGGGAGTGTACCCTACGAGCAGTACTTC. The rearrangement links TRBV11-2 to TRBJ2-7; TRBD2 might be the D (6 bases). Trimming left V 0 bases short and J 2 bases short, with 14 bases between. CDR1 is SGHAT and CDR2 is FQNNGV in the germline V gene. The CDR3 is 16 residues long.

This chain uses TRBV29-1 with TRBJ2-5; 7 bases map to TRBD2. With V trimmed by 6 bases and J by 4 bases, 14 bases remained unmatched. This CDR3 is built from 15 residues. Germline CDR1 SQVTM, CDR2 ANQGSEA. CDR3 in amino acids: CSVPWEGILRETQYF. Here the CDR3 DNA reads TGCAGCGTCCCCTGGGAGGGAATATTAAGAGAGACCCAGTACTTC.

This chain joins TRBV7-9 and TRBJ2-5; D remains unclear. The V gene lost 0 bases and the J gene lost 5 bases, with 10 bases spanning the gap. The CDR3 totals 14 residues. The germline V gene encodes CDR1 SEHNR and CDR2 FQNEAQ (reference sequence). CDR3 loop: CASSLALQAETQYF. CDR3 in DNA: TGTGCCAGCAGCTTAGCGCTCCAGGCGGAGACCCAGTACTTC.

The rearrangement uses TRBV10-2 and TRBJ2-7; a weak D match, TRBD1 (6 bases). The CDR3 sequence is 14 residues long. Germline V lookup: CDR1 WSHSY, CDR2 SAAADI. Trimming pared 4 bases from V and 6 bases from J, leaving 16 bases between. CDR3 sequence reads: CASSVWGQEVEQYF. The CDR3 DNA reads as TGCGCCAGCAGTGTATGGGGGCAGGAAGTCGAGCAGTACTTC.

V gene TRBV15 combines with J gene TRBJ2-7; the match to TRBD1 covers 9 bases. This CDR3 is 16 amino acids long. Looked up from germline, CDR1 is LNHNV and CDR2 is YYDKDF (reference sequence). V trimming: 3 bases; J trimming: 2 bases; junction bases outside the gene matches: 8. CDR3 bases: TGTGCCACCAGCAGTCTCGGACAGGGGCGAACCTACGAGCAGTACTTC. Its translation is CATSSLGQGRTYEQYF. Filled out from reference TRBV15 and TRBJ2-7, the complete variable domain reads DAMVIQNPRYQVTQFGKPVTLSCSQTLNHNVMYWYQQKSSQAPKLLFHYYDKDFNNEADTPDNFQSRRPNTSFCFLDIRSPGLGDTAMYLCATSSLGQGRTYEQYFGPGTRLTVT.

This rearrangement joins TRBV15 to TRBJ2-1; the match to TRBD2 covers 12 bases. The CDR3 is made up of 16 amino acids. V lost 0 bases and J lost 6; bases outside the gene matches: 3. Per the germline V gene, CDR1 is LNHNV and CDR2 is YYDKDF (reference sequence). The CDR3 loop reads CATSRDRTSGTNEQFF. The CDR3 DNA reads TGTGCCACCAGCAGAGATAGGACTAGCGGGACCAATGAGCAGTTCTTC. Supplemented by reference TRBV15 and TRBJ2-1, the full variable domain reads DAMVIQNPRYQVTQFGKPVTLSCSQTLNHNVMYWYQQKSSQAPKLLFHYYDKDFNNEADTPDNFQSRRPNTSFCFLDIRSPGLGDTAMYLCATSRDRTSGTNEQFFGPGTRLTVL.

The J gene is TRBJ2-7, the V gene TRBV28; 16 bases line up with TRBD2. CDR1 and CDR2 from the germline V gene are MDHEN and SYDVKM. This CDR3 comprises 20 residues. J lost 0 bases, V lost 2 bases, and 10 bases had no gene match. The CDR3 DNA follows: TGTGCCAGCAGTTTAGAACCCGGGACTAGCGGGAGGGGGGACTCCTACGAGCAGTACTTC. Translated, it gives CASSLEPGTSGRGDSYEQYF.

This sequence joins TRBV29-1 and TRBJ2-7; the D gene is possibly TRBD1 (6 bases). The CDR3 runs 13 residues. Germline loops: CDR1 SQVTM, CDR2 ANQGSEA. V lost 4 bases and J 6 bases, leaving 16 bases between the germline ends. CDR3 amino acids: CSVGGQGIGEQYF. In nucleotides, the CDR3 is TGCAGCGTTGGGGGCCAGGGGATCGGCGAGCAGTACTTC.

This chain links TRBV7-6 with TRBJ1-2; a possible D gene is TRBD1 (6 bases). The length of the CDR3 is 14 residues. From germline, CDR1 is SGHVS and CDR2 FNYEAQ. Trimming shortened V by 5 bases and J by 4 bases, and 14 bases separated the two germline ends. The CDR3 DNA is TGTGCCAGCAGCCCGAGGGACACGAGCTATGGCTACACCTTC. This codes for CASSPRDTSYGYTF.

The chain links TRBV28 to TRBJ2-2; possible D gene TRBD2, 5 bases. Germline lookup yields CDR1 MDHEN and CDR2 SYDVKM. The CDR3 totals 15 residues. Trimming stripped 4 bases from V and 1 base from J, with 10 bases between. The CDR3 reads CASSSTIQNTGELFF. The CDR3 DNA is TGTGCCAGCAGTTCGACTATTCAGAACACCGGGGAGCTGTTTTTT.

The gene calls are TRBV27 and TRBJ1-5, with D possibly being TRBD1 (5 bases). CDR1 is MNHEY, CDR2 SMNVEV, per germline (reference sequence). The CDR3 extends over 15 amino acids. Deletions cut 3 bases from V and 9 bases from J, with 18 bases between. The CDR3 sequence: CASSFSAGPRVPQHF. CDR3 bases: TGTGCCAGCAGTTTCTCCGCAGGGCCCCGGGTGCCCCAGCATTTT.

The chain joins TRBV7-9 to TRBJ2-7, with TRBD1 matching 12 bases. This CDR3 comprises 16 residues. Germline trimming cut 5 bases from V and 0 bases from J; bases unmatched to any gene: 5. The germline gives CDR1 SEHNR, CDR2 FQNEAQ (reference sequence). The CDR3 reads CASSQGGQGASYEQYF. CDR3 DNA: TGTGCCAGCAGCCAGGGGGGACAGGGGGCCTCCTACGAGCAGTACTTC.

The chain uses TRBV6-5 and TRBJ2-7; tentative D call: TRBD1 (5 bases). Trimming pared 7 bases from V and 0 bases from J, leaving 10 bases between. CDR1 and CDR2 from the germline V gene are MNHEY and SVGAGI. The CDR3 is made up of 13 amino acids. CDR3 coding DNA: TGTGCCAGCACCCCGGACAACTCCTACGAGCAGTACTTC. It is translated as CASTPDNSYEQYF.

DNA of the CDR3: TGTGCCAGCAGCGGGCTCAGGGGCGGAGAGACCCAGTACTTC. Translated: CASSGLRGGETQYF. The chain links TRBV5-6 to TRBJ2-5; tentative D call: TRBD1 (6 bases). V gave up 4 bases and J gave up 4 bases, with 14 bases separating them. Germline lookup yields CDR1 SGHDT and CDR2 YYEEEE. The length of the CDR3 is 14 residues.

This sequence joins TRBV18 and TRBJ2-7, with 7 bases lining up with TRBD1. The CDR3 consists of 15 residues. Germline CDR1 KGHSH, CDR2 LQKENI. Trimming cost V 5 bases and J 9 bases; bases outside gene matches: 16. The CDR3 reads CASSESGQTKNRQYF. In nucleotides, the CDR3 is TGTGCCAGCTCAGAATCGGGACAGACTAAGAATAGGCAGTACTTC.

The rearrangement joins TRBV15 to TRBJ2-7; possibly TRBD2 for D (5 bases). CDR1 LNHNV and CDR2 YYDKDF come from the germline V gene (reference sequence). Deletions cut 6 bases from V and 4 bases from J, with 16 bases between. The CDR3 runs to 14 residues. CDR3 DNA: TGTGCCACCAGGGACGGGCAGGAGGATTACGAGCAGTACTTC. Translated: CATRDGQEDYEQYF.

This chain connects TRBV11-2 to TRBJ2-3; the D gene is possibly TRBD2 (6 bases). This CDR3 has 16 amino acids. Looked up from germline, CDR1 is SGHAT and CDR2 is FQNNGV. Trimming removed 2 bases at V and 1 base at J, with 13 bases between. The CDR3 protein is CASSLHREWGTDTQYF. The CDR3 DNA reads TGTGCCAGCAGCTTACATCGGGAGTGGGGCACAGATACGCAGTATTTT.

CDR3 protein: CATARGDPMNTEAFF. CDR3 nucleotide sequence: TGTGCCACCGCTCGGGGGGACCCCATGAACACTGAAGCTTTCTTT. The chain carries TRBV10-3 and TRBJ1-1; possibly TRBD1 for D (5 bases). CDR3 length equals 15 residues. Germline values: CDR1 ENHRY, CDR2 SYGVKD. V was shortened by 10 bases and J by 0 bases, with 18 bases between the two germline ends.

This chain joins TRBV7-2 and TRBJ2-1; 8 positions match TRBD2. Germline V gene lookup returns CDR1 SGHTA and CDR2 FQGNSA. J lost 4 bases, V lost 6 bases, and 8 bases had no gene match. The CDR3 sequence is 15 residues long. The CDR3 DNA follows: TGTGCCAGCAGTTCTCATAGCGGGAATTACAATGAGCAGTTCTTC. This gives the protein CASSSHSGNYNEQFF.

The chain carries TRBV28 and TRBJ2-7, with 7 nucleotides matching TRBD2. V was clipped by 7 bases and J by 3 bases; unmatched bases: 18. The length of the CDR3 is 17 residues. Germline loops: CDR1 MDHEN, CDR2 SYDVKM. CDR3 DNA: TGTGCCAGCACCCGTGGGGGGGGGTCCCGGGGGAGCTACGAGCAGTACTTC. Its protein product is CASTRGGGSRGSYEQYF.

The V call is TRBV10-2, the J call TRBJ2-2; 8 bases fit TRBD1. Per germline, CDR1 WSHSY and CDR2 SAAADI. Losses at the gene ends were 6 bases for V and 5 bases for J; bases not matched to a gene: 8. This CDR3 contains 15 residues. The DNA for the CDR3 is TGCGCCAGCAGACCCCAGGGGGCGGAGACCGGGGAGCTGTTTTTT. Its translation: CASRPQGAETGELFF.